This passage covers 27 T cell receptor beta chains from one sample sequenced in a study of blood T cell repertoires in COVID-19. Method: immunoSEQ multiplex PCR; TCRdb's copy keeps in-frame clones and lacks some. This table holds 250,000 to 300,000 clones, approximately 90% found once. What was sequenced was PBMCs or T cells enriched from blood (not recorded which). The origin of the receptors is a woman in her 30s who had recovered from COVID-19.

This rearrangement joins TRBV7-9 to TRBJ2-1, with D tentatively TRBD1 (6 bases). V dropped 4 bases and J dropped 8 bases, with 15 bases sitting between them. The CDR3 spans 14 residues. Germline loops: CDR1 SEHNR, CDR2 FQNEAQ (reference sequence). CDR3 in amino acids: CASSSWTAPYEQFF. In DNA, the CDR3 is TGTGCCAGCAGCTCTTGGACAGCTCCCTATGAGCAGTTCTTC.

V is TRBV11-2 and J is TRBJ2-2; D is uncertain. Trimming shortened V by 0 bases and J by 6 bases, and 5 bases separated the two germline ends. Germline V gene data show CDR1 as SGHAT and CDR2 as FQNNGV. The length of the CDR3 is 13 residues. The CDR3 DNA follows: TGTGCCAGCAGCTTAGAAGTAGCCGGGGAGCTGTTTTTT. Translation gives CASSLEVAGELFF.

This clone was found once. The genes are TRBV5-6 and TRBJ2-2, with TRBD1 as a possible D gene (5 bases). The CDR3 consists of 14 residues. V lost 3 bases to trimming and J lost 1 base, with 7 bases between them. CDR1 is SGHDT, CDR2 YYEEEE, per germline. This CDR3 reads CASSSDRNTGELFF. The CDR3 nucleotides read TGTGCCAGCAGCTCAGACAGGAACACCGGGGAGCTGTTTTTT.

The DNA of the CDR3 is TGTGCCAGCAGCTCAGTAACGGGGGATCAGCCCCAGCATTTT. This translates into CASSSVTGDQPQHF. This chain uses TRBV7-9 with TRBJ1-5, with a weak D call TRBD1 (5 bases). The CDR3 extends over 14 amino acids. The germline CDR1 and CDR2 sequences are SEHNR and FQNEAQ (reference sequence). The V end lost 4 bases, the J end lost 5 bases, and 12 bases lay between the germline ends. The variable domain in full, completed from reference TRBV7-9 and TRBJ1-5, reads DTGVSQNPRHKITKRGQNVTFRCDPISEHNRLYWYRQTLGQGPEFLTYFQNEAQLEKSRLLSDRFSAERPKGSFSTLEIQRTEQGDSAMYLCASSSVTGDQPQHFGDGTRLSIL.

This chain links TRBV19 with TRBJ2-7, with D perhaps matching TRBD2 (6 bases). The CDR3 loop spans 13 amino acids. Germline V gene data show CDR1 as LNHDA and CDR2 as SQIVND (reference sequence). V was shortened by 10 bases and J by 6 bases, with 19 bases between the two germline ends. This CDR3 reads CATGQGGSGEQYF. CDR3 nucleotide sequence: TGTGCCACCGGACAAGGAGGGTCTGGCGAGCAGTACTTC.

This chain connects TRBV7-8 to TRBJ1-2, with 9 bases aligning to TRBD1. The CDR3 length is 17 residues. Germline loops: CDR1 SGHVS, CDR2 FQNEAQ. The ends lost 3 bases at V and 4 bases at J; junction bases unmatched: 12. Here the CDR3 reads CASSFGPGTGSGYGYTF. The CDR3 nucleotides are TGTGCCAGCAGCTTCGGTCCCGGGACAGGGAGTGGCTATGGCTACACCTTC.

The J gene is TRBJ1-3, the V gene TRBV7-8; TRBD1 aligns across 7 bases. Trimming took 0 bases from V and 0 from J; bases not matched to a gene: 5. The germline V gene has CDR1 SGHVS and CDR2 FQNEAQ. The CDR3 is 17 amino acids. The CDR3 nucleotides read TGTGCCAGCAGCTTAGCGCACGGACAGGTCTCTGGAAACACCATATATTTT. It specifies CASSLAHGQVSGNTIYF.

This clone was recorded many times. The chain recombines TRBV9 with TRBJ1-1; D call uncertain. The ends were cut back, 2 bases at V and 1 base at J, with 12 bases in the middle. CDR1 and CDR2 from the germline V gene are SGDLS and YYNGEE. The CDR3 is made up of 15 amino acids. The CDR3 DNA is TGTGCCAGCAGCGTCCCCCCCGCGAGGAACACTGAAGCTTTCTTT. Protein sequence: CASSVPPARNTEAFF.

This rearrangement joins TRBV28 to TRBJ2-5; 7 bases are a match to TRBD1. The CDR3 loop spans 12 amino acids. V shed 6 bases and J 5 bases; nucleotides not matched to a gene: 3. The V gene's germline CDR1 is MDHEN and CDR2 SYDVKM. CDR3: CASSTDRETQYF. CDR3 sequence (DNA): TGTGCCAGCAGCACGGACAGGGAGACCCAGTACTTC. Full variable domain (missing parts from reference TRBV28 and TRBJ2-5): DVKVTQSSRYLVKRTGEKVFLECVQDMDHENMFWYRQDPGLGLRLIYFSYDVKMKEKGDIPEGYSVSREKKERFSLILESASTNQTSMYLCASSTDRETQYFGPGTRLLVL.

The chain couples TRBV18 to TRBJ1-2, with 8 nucleotides matching TRBD1. The CDR3 covers 15 residues. V shed 6 bases, J shed 4 bases, and the junction held 10 bases outside the gene matches. Germline V gene sequence: CDR1 KGHSH, CDR2 LQKENI. CDR3 loop: CASSFGTGPFYGYTF. CDR3 coding DNA: TGTGCCAGCTCCTTCGGGACAGGACCTTTCTATGGCTACACCTTC.

The chain uses TRBV7-6 and TRBJ2-7, with a tentative D call TRBD1 (6 bases). The CDR3 runs to 14 residues. V lost 2 bases and J lost 5, with 13 bases in between. Germline CDR1 SGHVS, CDR2 FNYEAQ. CDR3 protein: CASSLRQGLNEQYF. In nucleotides, the CDR3 is TGTGCCAGCAGCTTAAGGCAGGGGCTTAACGAGCAGTACTTC.

This rearrangement joins TRBV14 to TRBJ2-1; D gene ambiguous. Germline V gene sequence: CDR1 SGHDN, CDR2 FVKESK. The CDR3 has 17 amino acids. Trimming took 1 base from V and 3 from J, leaving 16 bases between them. This CDR3 is CASSQAVLSGSYNEQFF. The CDR3 coding sequence is TGTGCCAGCAGCCAAGCAGTACTAAGTGGCAGCTACAATGAGCAGTTCTTC.

The sample holds a few counts of this clone. The rearrangement links TRBV7-8 to TRBJ1-3; 9 bases are a match to TRBD1. CDR3 length: 14 amino acids. Germline assignment: CDR1 SGHVS and CDR2 FQNEAQ. V lost 4 bases, J lost 10 bases, and 8 bases stayed unmatched. CDR3 nucleotides: TGTGCCAGCAGCTATGGACAGGGGATAGGGACCATATATTTT. This encodes CASSYGQGIGTIYF.

The chain uses TRBV7-6 and TRBJ2-1, with 7 bases matching TRBD2. The CDR3 has 15 residues. The germline V gene encodes CDR1 SGHVS and CDR2 FNYEAQ. Germline trimming cut 1 base from V and 4 bases from J; bases unmatched to any gene: 4. For the CDR3, the DNA is TGTGCCAGCAGCTTAGGGGCGGGAGCTTACAATGAGCAGTTCTTC. This gives the protein CASSLGAGAYNEQFF.

The V call is TRBV28, the J call TRBJ2-1; the D gene is possibly TRBD2 (6 bases). The CDR3 extends over 12 amino acids. The germline V gene has CDR1 MDHEN and CDR2 SYDVKM. V gave up 6 bases and J gave up 8 bases, with 11 bases separating them. The CDR3 nucleotides are TGTGCCAGCAGATCGACTAGTTATGAGCAGTTCTTC. This codes for CASRSTSYEQFF.

V is TRBV7-2 and J is TRBJ1-6; 7 nucleotides match TRBD1. From germline, CDR1 is SGHTA and CDR2 FQGNSA. V dropped 5 bases and J dropped 7; count of bases not matched to a gene: 5. The CDR3 length is 14 residues. The CDR3 DNA sequence: TGTGCCAGCAGCGTCGGGACAGTAAATTCACCCCTCCACTTT. Protein: CASSVGTVNSPLHF.

V is TRBV3-1 (or the pseudogene TRBV3-2) and J is TRBJ2-3; TRBD1 might be the D (5 bases). The ends were cut back, 1 base at V and 8 bases at J, with 13 bases in the middle. Germline CDR1 and CDR2: LGHDT and YNNKEL (reference sequence). The CDR3 length is 14 residues. The DNA of the CDR3 is TGTGCCAGCAGCCAAGTGTCAGGGCTGGCTACGCAGTATTTT. Translated: CASSQVSGLATQYF.

The V call is TRBV2, the J call TRBJ2-1, with D possibly being TRBD1 (5 bases). V was trimmed by 7 bases and J by 1 base, leaving 11 bases between them. This CDR3 is 14 amino acids long. In germline, CDR1 is SNHLY, CDR2 FYNNEI. The CDR3 DNA sequence: TGTGCCAGCAATAGACAGACATCCTACAATGAGCAGTTCTTC. Translated: CASNRQTSYNEQFF.

To note about this clone: Other DNA variants within this sample encode the same CDR3. The chain employs TRBV29-1 and TRBJ2-7, with a possible D match to TRBD2 (6 bases). Looked up from germline, CDR1 is SQVTM and CDR2 is ANQGSEA. The CDR3 has 12 amino acids. Trimming removed 4 bases at V and 1 base at J, with 8 bases between. The CDR3 DNA reads TGCAGCGTTGGGACTACGTCCTACGAGCAGTACTTC. Its translation: CSVGTTSYEQYF.

The chain joins TRBV28 to TRBJ1-2, with 7 bases identical to TRBD1. V lost 6 bases and J lost 4; bases outside the gene matches: 8. Per germline, CDR1 MDHEN and CDR2 SYDVKM. The CDR3 has 14 residues. As DNA, the CDR3 is TGTGCCAGCAGCACAGGGGAAGGCATCTATGGCTACACCTTC. Its protein is CASSTGEGIYGYTF.

The rearrangement uses TRBV9 and TRBJ2-7, with 12 positions matching TRBD1. CDR3 length: 16 residues. The trim removed 1 base at V and 5 bases at J, leaving 7 bases unmatched. Germline values: CDR1 SGDLS, CDR2 YYNGEE. This CDR3 reads CASSVSTGTGGHEQYF. CDR3 nucleotides: TGTGCCAGCAGCGTATCCACCGGGACAGGGGGCCACGAGCAGTACTTC.

This rearrangement joins TRBV30 to TRBJ2-7, with 7 bases matching TRBD1. Looked up from germline, CDR1 is GTSNPN and CDR2 is SVGIG (reference sequence). This CDR3 is 15 amino acids long. V gave up 4 bases and J gave up 5 bases; unmatched junction bases: 14. The CDR3 reads CAWKQTGSIRHEQYF. CDR3 DNA: TGTGCCTGGAAGCAGACAGGGAGTATCAGGCACGAGCAGTACTTC. Looking up the rest from reference TRBV30 and TRBJ2-7 gives the full variable domain: SQTIHQWPATLVQPVGSPLSLECTVEGTSNPNLYWYRQAAGRGLQLLFYSVGIGQISSEVPQNLSASRPQDRQFILSSKKLLLSDSGFYLCAWKQTGSIRHEQYFGPGTRLTVT.

The chain recombines TRBV7-3 with TRBJ2-1, with 7 bases fitting TRBD2. This CDR3 spans 17 amino acids. Germline lookup yields CDR1 SGHTA and CDR2 FQGTGA. V was pared by 2 bases and J by 3 bases, with 10 bases of the junction left unmatched. CDR3 DNA sequence: TGTGCCAGCAGCTTATATCACTCAGCGGGAATCTACAATGAGCAGTTCTTC. It is translated as CASSLYHSAGIYNEQFF.

This chain uses TRBV28 with TRBJ1-1; 7 bases are a match to TRBD1. With 5 bases clipped from V and 1 base from J, the junction kept 4 bases outside the gene matches. The CDR3 contains 14 residues. The germline CDR1 and CDR2 sequences are MDHEN and SYDVKM. For the CDR3, the DNA is TGTGCCAGCAGTCCCGGGACAGAGAACACTGAAGCTTTCTTT. Its translation: CASSPGTENTEAFF.

This rearrangement joins TRBV18 to TRBJ1-2; TRBD1 is a possible D gene (6 bases). The CDR3 contains 16 residues. Trimming stripped 0 bases from V and 1 base from J, with 12 bases between. Germline V gives CDR1 KGHSH, CDR2 LQKENI. The CDR3 DNA follows: TGTGCCAGCTCACCACCGGGAGACAGGTTTAACTATGGCTACACCTTC. Protein sequence: CASSPPGDRFNYGYTF.

The genes are TRBV19 and TRBJ1-3; 7 bases match TRBD1. This CDR3 is built from 17 residues. From germline, CDR1 is LNHDA and CDR2 SQIVND (reference sequence). The V segment lost 5 bases and the J segment 0 bases; nucleotides outside the gene matches: 10. The CDR3 sequence is CASSRDSFPNSGNTIYF. In nucleotides, the CDR3 is TGTGCCAGTAGTCGGGACAGCTTCCCAAACTCTGGAAACACCATATATTTT. Full variable domain (missing parts from reference TRBV19 and TRBJ1-3): DGGITQSPKYLFRKEGQNVTLSCEQNLNHDAMYWYRQDPGQGLRLIYYSQIVNDFQKGDIAEGYSVSREKKESFPLTVTSAQKNPTAFYLCASSRDSFPNSGNTIYFGEGSWLTVV.

V gene TRBV7-2 combines with J gene TRBJ2-1; 15 bases fit TRBD2. Germline V gene data show CDR1 as SGHTA and CDR2 as FQGNSA. The ends lost 5 bases at V and 9 bases at J; junction bases unmatched: 8. CDR3 size: 16 residues. The chain's CDR3 is CASSPVGLAGGSEQFF. The DNA of the CDR3 is TGTGCCAGCAGCCCTGTGGGACTAGCGGGGGGCAGTGAGCAGTTCTTC.